This T cell receptor beta chain was recovered during a study of Ad26.COV2.S vaccination and SARS-CoV-2 variants. Repertoires were generated with immunoSEQ multiplex PCR, while TCRdb's copy carries only in-frame clones and drops some. The sample lists hundreds of thousands of clones; under 95% were seen once. This clone was counted once. In germline, CDR1 is SGHRS, CDR2 YFSETQ. Trimming took 4 bases from V and 5 from J; bases not matched to a gene: 8. This CDR3 region has 16 residues. The receptor was isolated from a human donor who had recovered from COVID-19. The starting material was peripheral blood, obtained after recovery from COVID-19. The chain employs TRBV5-1 and TRBJ2-3; 12 bases are a match to TRBD2. This CDR3 reads CASSNRLAGVVDTQYF. The DNA for the CDR3 is TGCGCCAGCAGCAATCGACTAGCGGGGGTGGTAGATACGCAGTATTTT.